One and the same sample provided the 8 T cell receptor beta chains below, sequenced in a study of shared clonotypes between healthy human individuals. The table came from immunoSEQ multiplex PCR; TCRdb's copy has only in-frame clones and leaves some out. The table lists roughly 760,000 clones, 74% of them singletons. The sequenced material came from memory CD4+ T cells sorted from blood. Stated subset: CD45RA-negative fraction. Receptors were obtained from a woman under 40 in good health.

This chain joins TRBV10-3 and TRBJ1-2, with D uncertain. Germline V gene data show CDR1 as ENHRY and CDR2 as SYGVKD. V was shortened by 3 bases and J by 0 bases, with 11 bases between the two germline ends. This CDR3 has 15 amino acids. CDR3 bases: TGTGCCATCAGTGACCCGGGAGAACCTAACTATGGCTACACCTTC. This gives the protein CAISDPGEPNYGYTF.

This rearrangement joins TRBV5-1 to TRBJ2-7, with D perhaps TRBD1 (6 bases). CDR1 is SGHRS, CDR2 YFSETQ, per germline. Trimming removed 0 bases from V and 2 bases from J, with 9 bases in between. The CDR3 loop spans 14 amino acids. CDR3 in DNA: TGCGCCAGCAGCTTGGACAGGGAAACCTACGAGCAGTACTTC. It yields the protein CASSLDRETYEQYF.

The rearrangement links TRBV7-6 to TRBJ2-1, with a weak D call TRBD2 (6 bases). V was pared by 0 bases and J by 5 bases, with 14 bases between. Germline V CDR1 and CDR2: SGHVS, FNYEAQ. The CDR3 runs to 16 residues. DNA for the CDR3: TGTGCCAGCAGCTTAGCGGCGGGCGGGAATGACAATGAGCAGTTCTTC. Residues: CASSLAAGGNDNEQFF.

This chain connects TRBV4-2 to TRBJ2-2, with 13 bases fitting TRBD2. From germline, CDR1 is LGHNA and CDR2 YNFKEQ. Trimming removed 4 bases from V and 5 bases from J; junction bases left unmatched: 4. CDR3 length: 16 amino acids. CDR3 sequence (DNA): TGTGCCAGCAGCCCCACTAGCGGGAGGGCAACCGGGGAGCTGTTTTTT. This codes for CASSPTSGRATGELFF.

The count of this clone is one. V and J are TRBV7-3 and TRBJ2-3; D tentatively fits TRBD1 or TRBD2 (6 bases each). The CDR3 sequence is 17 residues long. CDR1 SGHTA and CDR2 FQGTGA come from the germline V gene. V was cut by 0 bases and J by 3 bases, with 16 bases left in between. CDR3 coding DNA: TGTGCCAGCAGCTTAACCCCCACAGGGACTGTAACAGATACGCAGTATTTT. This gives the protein CASSLTPTGTVTDTQYF.

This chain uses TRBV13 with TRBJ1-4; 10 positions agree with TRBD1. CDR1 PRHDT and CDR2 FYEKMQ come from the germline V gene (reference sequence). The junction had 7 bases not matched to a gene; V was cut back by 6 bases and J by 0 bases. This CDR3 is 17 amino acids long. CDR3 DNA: TGTGCCAGCAGTTTGACAGGGGGCGCGGCAACTAATGAAAAACTGTTTTTT. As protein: CASSLTGGAATNEKLFF.

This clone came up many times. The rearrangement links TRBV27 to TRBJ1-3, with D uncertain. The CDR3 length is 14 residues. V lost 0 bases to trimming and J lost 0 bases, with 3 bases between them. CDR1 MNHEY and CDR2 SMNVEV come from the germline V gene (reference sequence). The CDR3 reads CASSLSGSGNTIYF. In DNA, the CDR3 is TGTGCCAGCAGTTTATCTGGCTCTGGAAACACCATATATTTT.

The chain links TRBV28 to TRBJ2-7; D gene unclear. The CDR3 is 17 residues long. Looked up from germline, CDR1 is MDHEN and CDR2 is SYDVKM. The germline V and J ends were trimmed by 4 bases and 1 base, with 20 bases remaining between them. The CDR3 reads CASSSTPGKDDSYEQYF. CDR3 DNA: TGTGCCAGCAGTTCCACCCCCGGAAAAGATGATTCCTACGAGCAGTACTTC.